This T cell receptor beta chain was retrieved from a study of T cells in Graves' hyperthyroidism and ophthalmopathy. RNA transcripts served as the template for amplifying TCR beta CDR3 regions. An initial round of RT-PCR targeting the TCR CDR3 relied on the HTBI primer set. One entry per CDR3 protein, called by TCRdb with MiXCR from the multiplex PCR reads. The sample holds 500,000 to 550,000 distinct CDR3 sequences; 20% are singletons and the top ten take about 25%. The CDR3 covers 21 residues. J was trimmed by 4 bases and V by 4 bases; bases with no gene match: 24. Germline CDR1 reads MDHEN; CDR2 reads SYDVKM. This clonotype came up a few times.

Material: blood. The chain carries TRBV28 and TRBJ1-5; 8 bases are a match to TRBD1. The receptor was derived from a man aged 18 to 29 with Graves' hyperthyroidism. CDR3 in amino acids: CASSSSSIGQGAKLWNQPQHF. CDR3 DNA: TGTGCCAGCAGTTCCTCATCTATAGGGCAGGGGGCTAAGTTGTGGAATCAGCCCCAGCATTTT.